Reported below is one T cell receptor beta chain. This sample is part of a study of blood T cell repertoires in COVID-19. Study details: The United States, Italy and Spain provided the acute and convalescent COVID-19 samples. From T cells, B-cell-depleted T cells, or PBMCs came the material, which was cDNA or gDNA.

As processed by the authors: Nucleated cell counts were estimated from reference gene primer amplification. This table comes from immunoSEQ multiplex PCR, and its TCRdb copy is limited to in-frame clones, with some not included. Clone size and the V and J calls come from that table; the DNA yielded D and trimming. Of some 150,000 clones in the sample, 75% to 85% were seen once. In germline, CDR1 is KGHDR, CDR2 SFDVKD. This CDR3 spans 16 amino acids. V was cut by 9 bases and J by 10 bases, with 27 bases left in between. This chain connects TRBV24-1 to TRBJ2-1, with a possible D match to TRBD2 (7 bases). The sequenced sample was peripheral blood. This TCR came from a man in his 60s with acute or convalescent COVID-19. In DNA, the CDR3 is TGTGCCACCCAACAAGGAGGGAGAGGGGGGGCCGCGGAGCAGTTCTTC. Its translation is CATQQGGRGGAAEQFF.